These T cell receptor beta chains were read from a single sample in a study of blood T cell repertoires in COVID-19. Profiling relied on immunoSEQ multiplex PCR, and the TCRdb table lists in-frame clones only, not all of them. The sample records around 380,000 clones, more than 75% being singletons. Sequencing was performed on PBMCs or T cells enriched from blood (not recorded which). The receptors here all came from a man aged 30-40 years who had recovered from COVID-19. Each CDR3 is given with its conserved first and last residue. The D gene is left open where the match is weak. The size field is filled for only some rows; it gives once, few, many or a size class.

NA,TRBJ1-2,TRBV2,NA,TGTGCCAGCACTGAAGGACGGGGAGATTATGGCTACACCTTC,CASTEGRGDYGYTF
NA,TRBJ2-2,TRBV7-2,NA,TGTGCCAGCAGCTTAGTCAGGGGCACCGGGGAGCTGTTTTTT,CASSLVRGTGELFF
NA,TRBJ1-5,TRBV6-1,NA,TGTGCCAGCAGTGAGGTTTACAGGGACCGGAGGCAGCCCCAGCATTTT,CASSEVYRDRRQPQHF
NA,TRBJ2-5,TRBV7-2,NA,TGTGCCAGCAGCTTTGACAGGCCGGTCGGGACCCAGTACTTC,CASSFDRPVGTQYF
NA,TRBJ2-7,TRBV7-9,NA,TGTGCCAGCAGCAAGTTGGTCCAGGGCTCCTACGAGCAGTACTTC,CASSKLVQGSYEQYF
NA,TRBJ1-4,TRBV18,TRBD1,TGTGCCAGCTCACGTCAGGGGGCGACAACTAATGAAAAACTGTTTTTT,CASSRQGATTNEKLFF
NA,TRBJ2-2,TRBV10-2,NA,TGCGCCAGCACGAGACAGCAGCCCGGGGAGCTGTTTTTT,CASTRQQPGELFF
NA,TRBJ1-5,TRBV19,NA,TGTGCCAGTAGTTCTTGGCCCAATCAGCCCCAGCATTTT,CASSSWPNQPQHF
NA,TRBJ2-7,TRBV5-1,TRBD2,TGCGCCAGCCGACTACTAGCGGGGACTACCTACGAGCAGTACTTC,CASRLLAGTTYEQYF
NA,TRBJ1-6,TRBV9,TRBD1,TGTGCCAGCACCGAAAGACAGGGGGCTAGTTCACCCCTCCACTTT,CASTERQGASSPLHF
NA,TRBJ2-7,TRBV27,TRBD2,TGTGCCAGCAGTTTAGTAGGACTAGCGGACGAGCAGTACTTC,CASSLVGLADEQYF
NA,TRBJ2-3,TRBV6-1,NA,TGTGCCAGCAGTGAAGCGCAAATCCGAGACAGAGTCACAGATACGCAGTATTTT,CASSEAQIRDRVTDTQYF
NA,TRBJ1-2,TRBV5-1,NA,TGCGCCAGCAGCCCCTCAGGGGATCTGAACTATGGCTACACCTTC,CASSPSGDLNYGYTF
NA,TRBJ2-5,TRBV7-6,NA,TGTGCCAGCAGCTACTATGGGGAGACCCAGTACTTC,CASSYYGETQYF
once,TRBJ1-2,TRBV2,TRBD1,TGTGCCAGAAGACAGGGTCCCCAGTCTAACTATGGCTACACCTTC,CARRQGPQSNYGYTF
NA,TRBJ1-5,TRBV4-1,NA,TGCGCCAGCAGCCAAGACTACAGCCTTAGCAATCAGCCCCAGCATTTT,CASSQDYSLSNQPQHF
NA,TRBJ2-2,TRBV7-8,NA,TGTGCCAGCAGGCCGAAAGGCAGGATGAACACCGGGGAGCTGTTTTTT,CASRPKGRMNTGELFF
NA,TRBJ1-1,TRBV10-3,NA,TGTGCCATCAGTGAGTCGGAGACGACAGGTGTAACTGAAGCTTTCTTT,CAISESETTGVTEAFF
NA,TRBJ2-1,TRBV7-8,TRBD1,TGTGCCAGCAGCGCCACGGGACAGGGATCTTACAATGAGCAGTTCTTC,CASSATGQGSYNEQFF
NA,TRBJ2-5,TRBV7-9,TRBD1,TGTGCCAGCAGCCGTGAGGGGGCAGAGACCCAGTACTTC,CASSREGAETQYF
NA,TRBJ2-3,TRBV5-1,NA,TGCGCCAGCAGCCTTCGACAGACAGATACGCAGTATTTT,CASSLRQTDTQYF
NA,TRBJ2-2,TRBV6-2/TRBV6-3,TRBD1,TGTGCCAGCAGTTGGCTCCGGGACAGGATTAACACCGGGGAGCTGTTTTTT,CASSWLRDRINTGELFF
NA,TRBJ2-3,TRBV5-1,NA,TGCGCCAGCAGCTTAGGCGGGCCAGACACAGATACGCAGTATTTT,CASSLGGPDTDTQYF
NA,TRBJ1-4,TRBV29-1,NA,TGCAGCGTTGAACCCGGTCCTGGTCGTAGCAGGAGGGGTGAAAAACTGTTTTTT,CSVEPGPGRSRRGEKLFF
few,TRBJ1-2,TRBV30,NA,TGTGCCTGGAGTGTACGGGTCTACGGTGGCTACACCTTC,CAWSVRVYGGYTF
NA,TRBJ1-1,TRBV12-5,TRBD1,TGTGCTAGTCGGACAGGATTGGAGAACACTGAAGCTTTCTTT,CASRTGLENTEAFF
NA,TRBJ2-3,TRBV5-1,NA,TGCGCCAGCAGCTTGGCAGTAGGGGCCCGCACAGATACGCAGTATTTT,CASSLAVGARTDTQYF
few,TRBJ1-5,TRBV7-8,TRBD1,TGTGCCAGCAGCGGGACAGATAGCAATCAGCCCCAGCATTTT,CASSGTDSNQPQHF
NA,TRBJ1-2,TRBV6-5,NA,TGTGCCAGCAGCCCCGGTGTAGGAGAGGGTGGCTACACCTTC,CASSPGVGEGGYTF
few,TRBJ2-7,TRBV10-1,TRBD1,TGCGCCAGCACCCCGGACAGGGCTGGAGAGCAGTACTTC,CASTPDRAGEQYF
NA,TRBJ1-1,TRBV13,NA,TGTGCCAGCACCCCCGCCGGGTGGGTTGAAGCTTTCTTT,CASTPAGWVEAFF
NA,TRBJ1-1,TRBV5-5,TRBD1,TGTGCCAGCAGCTTTCGTTTGTCCGGGACAGGCCGGGGAGGCACTGAAGCTTTCTTT,CASSFRLSGTGRGGTEAFF
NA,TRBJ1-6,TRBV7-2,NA,TGTGCCAGCAGACGCAACGAGGGTATACCCCTCCACTTT,CASRRNEGIPLHF
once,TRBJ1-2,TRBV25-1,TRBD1,TGTGCCAGCAGTGCTTCCCCCGGGACAGGGCTCTATGGCTACACCTTC,CASSASPGTGLYGYTF
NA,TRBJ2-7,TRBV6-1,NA,TGTGCCAGCAGTGAAAGAGGGGACTTAGCCTACGAGCAGTACTTC,CASSERGDLAYEQYF
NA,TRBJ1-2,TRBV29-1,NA,TGCAGCGTTGTCGGGGGAGATGGCTACACCTTC,CSVVGGDGYTF
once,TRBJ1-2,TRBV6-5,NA,TGTGCCAGCAGTTTGTTTGACAGAGGCTATGGCTACACCTTC,CASSLFDRGYGYTF
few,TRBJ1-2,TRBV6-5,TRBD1,TGTGCCACTTCGACAGGGGTAGGGCTTCACTATGGCTACACCTTC,CATSTGVGLHYGYTF
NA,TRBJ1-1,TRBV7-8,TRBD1,TGTGCCAGCAGGCCAGGGACAGGGAACACTGAAGCTTTCTTT,CASRPGTGNTEAFF
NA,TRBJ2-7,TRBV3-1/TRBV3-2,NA,TGTGCCAGCAGCACCGTCGGGGGTCGACGTCTCTCCTACGAGCAGTACTTC,CASSTVGGRRLSYEQYF
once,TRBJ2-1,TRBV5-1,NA,TGCGCCAGCAGCCTCGACAGTCCGCTCTACAATGAGCAGTTCTTC,CASSLDSPLYNEQFF
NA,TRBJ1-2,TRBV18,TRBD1,TGTGCCAGCTCGCCTGACAGGGGCAAAAACTATGGCTACACCTTC,CASSPDRGKNYGYTF
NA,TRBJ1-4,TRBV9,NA,TGTGCCAGCAGCCCTTCCTTTTCTCCGACTAATGAAAAACTGTTTTTT,CASSPSFSPTNEKLFF
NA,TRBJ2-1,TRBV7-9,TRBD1,TGTGCCAGCAGCCCTACAGGGGGAGGTGAGCAGTTCTTC,CASSPTGGGEQFF
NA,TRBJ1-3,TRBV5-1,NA,TGCGCCAGCAGCCTCCTCTCTGGAAACACCATATATTTT,CASSLLSGNTIYF
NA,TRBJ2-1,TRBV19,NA,TGTGCCAGTAGTCTGCGGGGTAACAATGAGCAGTTCTTC,CASSLRGNNEQFF
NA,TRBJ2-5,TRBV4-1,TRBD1,TGCGCCAGCAGCCAAGATCACAGGGGGCTGGAGACCCAGTACTTC,CASSQDHRGLETQYF
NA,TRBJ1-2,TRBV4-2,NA,TGTGCCAGCAGCCAAGATAGCGGTTCCTATGGCTACACCTTC,CASSQDSGSYGYTF
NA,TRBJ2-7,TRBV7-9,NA,TGTGCCAGCAGCTTAAATTCCAACGAGCAGTACTTC,CASSLNSNEQYF
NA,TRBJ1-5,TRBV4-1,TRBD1,TGCGCCAGCAGCCAGAGAACAGGGGGTGGACAGCCCCAGCATTTT,CASSQRTGGGQPQHF
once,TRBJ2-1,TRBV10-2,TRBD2,TGCGCCAGCAGTGAGCAGCGGGGGGGTGCCTACAATGAGCAGTTCTTC,CASSEQRGGAYNEQFF
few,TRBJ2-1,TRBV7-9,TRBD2,TGTGCCAGCAGCTTAGGGGCTAGCGGAGATGAGCAGTTCTTC,CASSLGASGDEQFF
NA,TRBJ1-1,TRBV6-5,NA,TGTGCCAGCCATCAGGGTGTTGAAGCTTTCTTT,CASHQGVEAFF
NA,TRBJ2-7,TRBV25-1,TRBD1,TGTGCCAGCAGTGGGACAGGGTTAATCTACGAGCAGTACTTC,CASSGTGLIYEQYF
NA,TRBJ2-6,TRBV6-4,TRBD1,TGTGCCAGCAGTACAGGGGCCCTAGGTGGGGCCAACGTCCTGACTTTC,CASSTGALGGANVLTF
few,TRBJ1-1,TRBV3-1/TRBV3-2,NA,TGTGCCAGCAGCCTTTGGGGGGTCCCTGAAGCTTTCTTT,CASSLWGVPEAFF
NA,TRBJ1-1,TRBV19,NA,TGTGCCAGTAGTATAGAGCGCGGGAACACTGAAGCTTTCTTT,CASSIERGNTEAFF
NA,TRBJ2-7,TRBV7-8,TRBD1,TGTGCCAGCAGCTTAGGAGAGGGACAGGGAAGCTACGAGCAGTACTTC,CASSLGEGQGSYEQYF
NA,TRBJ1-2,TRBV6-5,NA,TGTGCCAGCAGTTACGGGGGCGGAGGCTACACCTTC,CASSYGGGGYTF